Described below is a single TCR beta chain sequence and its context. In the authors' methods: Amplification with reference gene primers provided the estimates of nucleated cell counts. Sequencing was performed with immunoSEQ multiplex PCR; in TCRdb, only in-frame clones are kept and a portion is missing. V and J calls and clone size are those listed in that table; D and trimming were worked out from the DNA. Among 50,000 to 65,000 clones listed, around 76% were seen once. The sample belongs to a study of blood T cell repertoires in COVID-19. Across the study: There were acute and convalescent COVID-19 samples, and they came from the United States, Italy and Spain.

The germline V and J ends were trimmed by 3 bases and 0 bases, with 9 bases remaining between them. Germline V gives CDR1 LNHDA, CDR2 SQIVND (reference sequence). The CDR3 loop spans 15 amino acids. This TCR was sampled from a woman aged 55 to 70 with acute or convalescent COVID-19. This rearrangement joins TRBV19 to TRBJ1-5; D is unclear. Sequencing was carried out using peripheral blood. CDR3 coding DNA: TGTGCCAGTAGTATTTGGGAGTATAGCAATCAGCCCCAGCATTTT. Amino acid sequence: CASSIWEYSNQPQHF.